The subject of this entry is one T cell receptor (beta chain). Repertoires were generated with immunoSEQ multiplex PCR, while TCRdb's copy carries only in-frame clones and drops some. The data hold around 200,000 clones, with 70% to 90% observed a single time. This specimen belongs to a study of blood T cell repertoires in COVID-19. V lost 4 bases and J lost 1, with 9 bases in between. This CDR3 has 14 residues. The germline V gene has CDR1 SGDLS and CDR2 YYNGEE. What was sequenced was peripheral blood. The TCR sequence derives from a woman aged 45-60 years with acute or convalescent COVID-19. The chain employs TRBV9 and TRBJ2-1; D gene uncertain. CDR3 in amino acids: CASSPLVSYNEQFF. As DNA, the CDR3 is TGTGCCAGCAGCCCCCTCGTTTCCTACAATGAGCAGTTCTTC.